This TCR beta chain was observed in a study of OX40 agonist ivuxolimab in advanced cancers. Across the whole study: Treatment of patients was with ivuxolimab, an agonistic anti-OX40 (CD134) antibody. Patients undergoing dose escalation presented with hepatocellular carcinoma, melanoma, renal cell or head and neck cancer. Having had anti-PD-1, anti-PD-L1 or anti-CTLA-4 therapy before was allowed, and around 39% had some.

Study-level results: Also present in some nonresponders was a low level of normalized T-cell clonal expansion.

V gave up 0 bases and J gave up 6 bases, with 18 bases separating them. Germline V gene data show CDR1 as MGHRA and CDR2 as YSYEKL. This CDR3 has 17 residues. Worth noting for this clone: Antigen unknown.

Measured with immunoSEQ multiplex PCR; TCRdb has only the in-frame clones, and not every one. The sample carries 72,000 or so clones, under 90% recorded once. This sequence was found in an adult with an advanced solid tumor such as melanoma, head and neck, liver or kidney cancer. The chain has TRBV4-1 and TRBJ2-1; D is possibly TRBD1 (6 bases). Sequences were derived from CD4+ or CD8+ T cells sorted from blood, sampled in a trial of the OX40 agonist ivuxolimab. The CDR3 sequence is CASSQDIPGVAFNEQFF. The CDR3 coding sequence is TGCGCCAGCAGCCAAGATATCCCAGGGGTGGCCTTCAATGAGCAGTTCTTC.